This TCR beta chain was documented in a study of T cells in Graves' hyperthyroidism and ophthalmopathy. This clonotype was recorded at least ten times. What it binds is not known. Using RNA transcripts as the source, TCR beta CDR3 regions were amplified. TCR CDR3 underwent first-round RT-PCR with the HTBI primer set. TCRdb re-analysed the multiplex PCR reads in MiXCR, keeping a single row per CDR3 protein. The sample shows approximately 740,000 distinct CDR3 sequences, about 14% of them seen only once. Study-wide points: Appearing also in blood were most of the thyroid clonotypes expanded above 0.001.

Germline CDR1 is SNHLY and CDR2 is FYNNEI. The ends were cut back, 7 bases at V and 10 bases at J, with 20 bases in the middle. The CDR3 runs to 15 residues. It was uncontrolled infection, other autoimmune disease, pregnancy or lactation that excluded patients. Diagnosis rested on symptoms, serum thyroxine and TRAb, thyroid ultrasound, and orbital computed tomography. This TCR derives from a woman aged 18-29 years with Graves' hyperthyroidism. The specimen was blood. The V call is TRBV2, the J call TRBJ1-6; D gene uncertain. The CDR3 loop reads CASTESGGVGSPLHF. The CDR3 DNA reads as TGTGCCAGCACTGAGAGCGGCGGGGTTGGATCACCCCTCCACTTT.